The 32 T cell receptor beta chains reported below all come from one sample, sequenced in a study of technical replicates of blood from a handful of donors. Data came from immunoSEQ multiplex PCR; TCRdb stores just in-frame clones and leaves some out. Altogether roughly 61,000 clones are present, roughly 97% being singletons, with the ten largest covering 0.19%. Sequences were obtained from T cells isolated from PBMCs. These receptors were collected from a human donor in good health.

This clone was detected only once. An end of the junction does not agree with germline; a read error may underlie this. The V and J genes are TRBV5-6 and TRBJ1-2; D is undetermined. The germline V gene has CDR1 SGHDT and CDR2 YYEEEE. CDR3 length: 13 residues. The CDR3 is CASSLAGGAGTYF. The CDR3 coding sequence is TGTGCCAGCAGCTTGGCCGGAGGAGCCGGAACCTACTTC.

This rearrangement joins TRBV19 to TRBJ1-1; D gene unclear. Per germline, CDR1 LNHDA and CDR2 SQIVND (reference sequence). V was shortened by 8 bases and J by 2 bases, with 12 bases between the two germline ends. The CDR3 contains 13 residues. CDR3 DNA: TGTGCCAGTCGAAGGGCGGGAAACACTGAAGCTTTCTTT. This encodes CASRRAGNTEAFF.

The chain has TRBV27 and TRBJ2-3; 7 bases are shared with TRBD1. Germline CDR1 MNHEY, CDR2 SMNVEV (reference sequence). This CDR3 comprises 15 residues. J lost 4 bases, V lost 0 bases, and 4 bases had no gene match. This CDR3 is CASSLSSQGADTQYF. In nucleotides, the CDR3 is TGTGCCAGCAGTTTATCCTCCCAGGGGGCAGATACGCAGTATTTT.

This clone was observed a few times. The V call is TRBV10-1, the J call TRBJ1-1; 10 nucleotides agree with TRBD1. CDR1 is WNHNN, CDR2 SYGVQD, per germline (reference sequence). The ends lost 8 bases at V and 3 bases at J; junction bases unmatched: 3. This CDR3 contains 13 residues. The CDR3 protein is CASSGQGYTEAFF. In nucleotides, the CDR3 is TGCGCCAGCTCGGGACAGGGGTACACTGAAGCTTTCTTT.

CDR3 sequence reads: CASFYRDGTEAFF. CDR3 bases: TGTGCCAGCTTTTACAGGGATGGCACTGAAGCTTTCTTT. The chain uses TRBV28 and TRBJ1-1; D is possibly TRBD1 (6 bases). V was clipped by 8 bases and J by 4 bases, with 14 bases between them. The CDR3 consists of 13 residues. In germline, CDR1 is MDHEN, CDR2 SYDVKM.

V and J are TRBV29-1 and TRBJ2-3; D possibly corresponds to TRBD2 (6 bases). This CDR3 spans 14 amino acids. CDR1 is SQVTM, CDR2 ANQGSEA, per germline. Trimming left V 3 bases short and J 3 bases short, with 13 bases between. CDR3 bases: TGCAGCGTTGATGTGGGGGGAGTAACAGATACGCAGTATTTT. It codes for CSVDVGGVTDTQYF.

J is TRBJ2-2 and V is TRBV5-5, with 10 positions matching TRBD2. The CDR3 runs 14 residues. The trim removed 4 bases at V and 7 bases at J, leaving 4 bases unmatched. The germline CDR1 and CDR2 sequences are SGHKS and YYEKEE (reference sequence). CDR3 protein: CASSDSGGFGELFF. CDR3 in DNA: TGTGCCAGCAGCGATAGCGGGGGGTTCGGGGAGCTGTTTTTT.

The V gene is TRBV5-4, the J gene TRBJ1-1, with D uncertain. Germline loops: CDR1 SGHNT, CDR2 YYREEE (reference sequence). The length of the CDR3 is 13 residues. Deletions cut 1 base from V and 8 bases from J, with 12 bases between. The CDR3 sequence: CASSLSANQEAFF. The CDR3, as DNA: TGTGCCAGCAGCTTGAGTGCGAACCAAGAAGCTTTCTTT.

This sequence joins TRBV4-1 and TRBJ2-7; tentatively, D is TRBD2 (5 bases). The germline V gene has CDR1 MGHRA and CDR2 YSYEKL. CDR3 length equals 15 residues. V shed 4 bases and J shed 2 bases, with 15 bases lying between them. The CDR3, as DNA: TGCGCCAGCAGCCGTCAGGAGGCCAACGCCTACGAGCAGTACTTC. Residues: CASSRQEANAYEQYF.

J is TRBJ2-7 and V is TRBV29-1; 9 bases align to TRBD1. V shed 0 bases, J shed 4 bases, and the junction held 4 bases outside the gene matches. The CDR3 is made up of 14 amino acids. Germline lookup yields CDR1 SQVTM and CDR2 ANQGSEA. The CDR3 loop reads CSVEDDRGTYEQYF. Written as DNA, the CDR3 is TGCAGCGTTGAAGACGACAGGGGGACTTACGAGCAGTACTTC.

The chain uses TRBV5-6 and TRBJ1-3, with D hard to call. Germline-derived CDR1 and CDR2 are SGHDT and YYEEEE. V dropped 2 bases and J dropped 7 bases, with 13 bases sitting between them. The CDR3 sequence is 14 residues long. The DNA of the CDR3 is TGTGCCAGCAGCTTTGGAGTAAGGGAGAACACCATATATTTT. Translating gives CASSFGVRENTIYF.

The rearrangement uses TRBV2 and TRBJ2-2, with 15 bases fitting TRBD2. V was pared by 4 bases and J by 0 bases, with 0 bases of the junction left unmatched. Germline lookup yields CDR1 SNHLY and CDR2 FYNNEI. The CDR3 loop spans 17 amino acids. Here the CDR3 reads CASSGTSGGANTGELFF. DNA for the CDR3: TGTGCCAGCAGTGGGACTAGCGGGGGGGCGAACACCGGGGAGCTGTTTTTT. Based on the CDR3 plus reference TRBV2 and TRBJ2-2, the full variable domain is EPEVTQTPSHQVTQMGQEVILRCVPISNHLYFYWYRQILGQKVEFLVSFYNNEISEKSEIFDDQFSVERPDGSNFTLKIRSTKLEDSAMYFCASSGTSGGANTGELFFGEGSRLTVL.

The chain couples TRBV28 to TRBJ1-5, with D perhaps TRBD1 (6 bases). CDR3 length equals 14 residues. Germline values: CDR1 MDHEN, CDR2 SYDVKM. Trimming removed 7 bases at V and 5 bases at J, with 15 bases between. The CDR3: CASTISQGHQPQHF. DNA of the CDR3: TGTGCCAGCACTATATCTCAGGGGCATCAGCCCCAGCATTTT.

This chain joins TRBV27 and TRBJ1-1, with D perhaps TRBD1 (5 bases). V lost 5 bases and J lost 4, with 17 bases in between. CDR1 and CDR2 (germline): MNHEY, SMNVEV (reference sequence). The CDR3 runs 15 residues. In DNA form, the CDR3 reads TGTGCCAGCAGTCCCCTAAGGCGGGGGTTCACTGAAGCTTTCTTT. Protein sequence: CASSPLRRGFTEAFF.

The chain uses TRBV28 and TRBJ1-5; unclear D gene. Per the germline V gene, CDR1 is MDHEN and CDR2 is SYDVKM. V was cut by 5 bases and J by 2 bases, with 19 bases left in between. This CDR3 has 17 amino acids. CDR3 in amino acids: CASSERSPLRGNQPQHF. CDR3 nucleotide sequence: TGTGCCAGCAGTGAACGAAGTCCTTTGAGGGGCAATCAGCCCCAGCATTTT.

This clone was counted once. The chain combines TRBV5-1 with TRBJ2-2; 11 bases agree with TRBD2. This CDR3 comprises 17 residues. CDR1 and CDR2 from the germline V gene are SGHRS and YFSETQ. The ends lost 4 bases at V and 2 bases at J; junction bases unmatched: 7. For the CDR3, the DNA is TGCGCCAGCAGCCAGAGGGGGACTAGCGGCAACACCGGGGAGCTGTTTTTT. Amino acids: CASSQRGTSGNTGELFF.

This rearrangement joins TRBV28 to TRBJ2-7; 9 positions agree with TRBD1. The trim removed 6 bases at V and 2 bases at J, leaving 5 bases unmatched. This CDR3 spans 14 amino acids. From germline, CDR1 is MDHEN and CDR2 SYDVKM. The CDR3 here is CASSRGQGTYEQYF. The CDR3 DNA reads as TGTGCCAGCAGCCGGGGACAGGGAACCTACGAGCAGTACTTC.

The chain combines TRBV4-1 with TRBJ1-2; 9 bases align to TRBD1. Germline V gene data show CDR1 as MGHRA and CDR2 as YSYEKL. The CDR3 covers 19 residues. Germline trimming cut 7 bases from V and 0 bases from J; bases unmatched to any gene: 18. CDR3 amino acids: CASNPPDRGGSSSNYGYTF. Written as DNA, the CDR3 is TGCGCCAGCAACCCCCCGGACAGGGGTGGTTCCTCCTCTAACTATGGCTACACCTTC.

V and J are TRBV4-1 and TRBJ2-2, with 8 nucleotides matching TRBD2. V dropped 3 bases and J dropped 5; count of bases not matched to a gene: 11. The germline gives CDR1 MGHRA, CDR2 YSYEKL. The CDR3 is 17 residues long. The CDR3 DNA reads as TGCGCCAGCAGCCATACAGTAGCGGGAATGGTTACCGGGGAGCTGTTTTTT. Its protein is CASSHTVAGMVTGELFF.

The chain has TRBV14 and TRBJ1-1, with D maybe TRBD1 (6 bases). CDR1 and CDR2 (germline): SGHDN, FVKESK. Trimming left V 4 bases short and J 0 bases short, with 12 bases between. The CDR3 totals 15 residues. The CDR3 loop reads CASSLLDRLNTEAFF. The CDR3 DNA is TGTGCCAGCAGCCTATTGGACAGATTGAACACTGAAGCTTTCTTT.

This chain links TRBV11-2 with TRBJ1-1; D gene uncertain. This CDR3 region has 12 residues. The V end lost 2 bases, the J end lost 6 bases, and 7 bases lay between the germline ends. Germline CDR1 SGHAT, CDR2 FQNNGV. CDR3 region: CASSLTEPEAFF. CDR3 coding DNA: TGTGCCAGCAGCTTAACTGAACCTGAAGCTTTCTTT.

The CDR3 coding sequence is TGTGCCAGCTCATTGTTCCCAACGGACAGAGGGTCCGGAACGTACTCTGGGGCCAACGTCCTGACTTTC. The encoded protein is CASSLFPTDRGSGTYSGANVLTF. V usage is TRBV18 and J usage is TRBJ2-6, with D tentatively TRBD1 (6 bases). Trimming pared 5 bases from V and 0 bases from J, leaving 32 bases between. Germline V gene sequence: CDR1 KGHSH, CDR2 LQKENI. The CDR3 extends over 23 amino acids.

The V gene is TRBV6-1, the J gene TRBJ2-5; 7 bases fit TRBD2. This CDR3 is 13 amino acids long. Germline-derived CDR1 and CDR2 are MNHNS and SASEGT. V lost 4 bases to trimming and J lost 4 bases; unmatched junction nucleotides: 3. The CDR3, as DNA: TGTGCCAGCAGTGGCGGGAGAGGAGAGACCCAGTACTTC. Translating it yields CASSGGRGETQYF.

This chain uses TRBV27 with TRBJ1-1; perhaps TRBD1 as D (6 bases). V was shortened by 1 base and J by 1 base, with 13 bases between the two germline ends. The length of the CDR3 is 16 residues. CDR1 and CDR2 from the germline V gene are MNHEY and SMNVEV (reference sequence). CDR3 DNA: TGTGCCAGCAGTTTATTGGCAGGGGCACCGAACACTGAAGCTTTCTTT. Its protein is CASSLLAGAPNTEAFF.

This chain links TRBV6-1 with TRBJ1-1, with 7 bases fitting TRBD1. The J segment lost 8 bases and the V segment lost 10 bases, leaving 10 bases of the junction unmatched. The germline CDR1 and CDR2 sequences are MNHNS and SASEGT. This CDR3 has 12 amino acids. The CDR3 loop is CATPGQVGEAFF. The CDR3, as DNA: TGTGCCACCCCCGGACAGGTCGGAGAAGCTTTCTTT.

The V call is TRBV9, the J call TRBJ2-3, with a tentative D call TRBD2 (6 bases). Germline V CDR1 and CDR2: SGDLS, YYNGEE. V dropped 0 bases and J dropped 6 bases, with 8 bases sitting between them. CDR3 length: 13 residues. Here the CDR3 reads CASSVGLGDTQYF. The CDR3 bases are TGTGCCAGCAGCGTAGGACTAGGGGATACGCAGTATTTT.

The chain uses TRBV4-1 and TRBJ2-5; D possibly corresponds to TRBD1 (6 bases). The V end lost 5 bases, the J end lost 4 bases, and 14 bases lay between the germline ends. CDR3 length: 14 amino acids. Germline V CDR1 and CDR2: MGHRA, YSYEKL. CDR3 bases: TGCGCCAGCAGCTCACGACAGGTCCTAGAGACCCAGTACTTC. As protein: CASSSRQVLETQYF.

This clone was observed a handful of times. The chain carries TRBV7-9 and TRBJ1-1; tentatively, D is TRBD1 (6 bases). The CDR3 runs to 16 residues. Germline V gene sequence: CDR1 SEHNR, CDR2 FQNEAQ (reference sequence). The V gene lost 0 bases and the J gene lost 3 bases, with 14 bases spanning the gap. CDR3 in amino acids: CASSLAHGKGDTEAFF. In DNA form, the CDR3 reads TGTGCCAGCAGCTTAGCGCACGGGAAGGGGGACACTGAAGCTTTCTTT.

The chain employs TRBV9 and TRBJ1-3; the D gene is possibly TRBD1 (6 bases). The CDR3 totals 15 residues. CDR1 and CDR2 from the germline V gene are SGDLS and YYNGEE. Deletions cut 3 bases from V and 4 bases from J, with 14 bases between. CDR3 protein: CASSEGVNAGNTIYF. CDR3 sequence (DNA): TGTGCCAGCAGCGAGGGGGTGAATGCGGGAAACACCATATATTTT.

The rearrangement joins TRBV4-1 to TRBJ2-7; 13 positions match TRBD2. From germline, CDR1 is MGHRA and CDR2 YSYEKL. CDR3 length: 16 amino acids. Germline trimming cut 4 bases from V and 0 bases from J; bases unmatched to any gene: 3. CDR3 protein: CASSRGLAGVSYEQYF. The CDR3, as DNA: TGCGCCAGCAGCCGAGGACTAGCGGGAGTCTCCTACGAGCAGTACTTC.

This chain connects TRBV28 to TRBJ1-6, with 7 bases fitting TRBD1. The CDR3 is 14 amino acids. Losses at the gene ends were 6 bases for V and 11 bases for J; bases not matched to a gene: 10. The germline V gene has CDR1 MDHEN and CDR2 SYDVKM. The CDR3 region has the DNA TGTGCCAGCAGCCTTGGACAGGTATCTACACCCCTCCACTTT. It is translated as CASSLGQVSTPLHF.

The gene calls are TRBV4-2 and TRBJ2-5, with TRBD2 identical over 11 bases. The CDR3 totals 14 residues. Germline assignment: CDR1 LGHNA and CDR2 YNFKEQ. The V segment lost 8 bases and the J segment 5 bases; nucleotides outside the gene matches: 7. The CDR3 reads CASGSGGAGETQYF. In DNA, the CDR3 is TGTGCCAGCGGTAGCGGGGGGGCCGGGGAGACCCAGTACTTC.